These 14 T cell receptor beta chains were sequenced from one sample in a study of OX40 agonist ivuxolimab in advanced cancers. Some clones are missing from TCRdb's copy, which holds only in-frame ones; the method was immunoSEQ multiplex PCR. The profile shows approximately 60,000 clones, 65% to 80% of them singletons. Sequencing was performed on CD4+ or CD8+ T cells sorted from blood, taken in a trial of the OX40 agonist ivuxolimab. The source of these receptors is an adult with an advanced solid tumor such as melanoma, head and neck, liver or kidney cancer.

V and J are TRBV5-1 and TRBJ2-7, with 9 bases lining up with TRBD2. The CDR3 totals 14 residues. V shed 4 bases, J shed 6 bases, and the junction held 8 bases outside the gene matches. The germline V gene encodes CDR1 SGHRS and CDR2 YFSETQ. CDR3 loop: CASSRVGSGGEQYF. The CDR3 bases are TGCGCCAGCAGCCGGGTTGGTAGCGGGGGCGAGCAGTACTTC.

This clone has just a few counts. This chain joins TRBV4-3 and TRBJ2-3, with 8 bases fitting TRBD2. The CDR3 is 16 residues long. Trimming at V came to 0 bases and at J to 7 bases, leaving 9 bases not matched to a gene. Per the germline V gene, CDR1 is LGHNA and CDR2 is YSLEER. The CDR3 nucleotides are TGCGCCAGCAGCCAAGATGGGGTGGCGGGGGGCTATACGCAGTATTTT. Encoded protein: CASSQDGVAGGYTQYF.

The V gene is TRBV5-1, the J gene TRBJ2-7; TRBD1 matches at 8 bases. V shed 0 bases and J 4 bases; nucleotides not matched to a gene: 9. Germline CDR1 is SGHRS and CDR2 is YFSETQ. The CDR3 totals 16 residues. The CDR3 sequence: CASSLGSGRGRYEQYF. The CDR3, as DNA: TGCGCCAGCAGCTTGGGGTCAGGCAGGGGGCGTTACGAGCAGTACTTC.

This sequence joins TRBV9 and TRBJ1-2; no clear D gene. CDR3 length: 15 residues. CDR1 is SGDLS, CDR2 YYNGEE, per germline. Trimming took 0 bases from V and 7 from J, leaving 16 bases between them. The CDR3 DNA reads TGTGCCAGCAGCGTAGAGGGCAGGCACCTAGGTGGCTACACCTTC. Encoded protein: CASSVEGRHLGGYTF.

The V call is TRBV29-1, the J call TRBJ2-3, with D hard to call. CDR1 and CDR2 (germline): SQVTM, ANQGSEA. The CDR3 covers 12 residues. Deletions cut 2 bases from V and 8 bases from J, with 11 bases between. CDR3 in DNA: TGCAGCGTTGAACCGGGTATAGCTACGCAGTATTTT. It yields the protein CSVEPGIATQYF.

The gene calls are TRBV27 and TRBJ2-3, with D possibly TRBD1 on 5 matching bases. V was shortened by 1 base and J by 2 bases, with 31 bases between the two germline ends. CDR3 length: 22 residues. Germline assignment: CDR1 MNHEY and CDR2 SMNVEV (reference sequence). CDR3 DNA sequence: TGTGCCAGCAGTTTATTCCCTAGGGGTGAGGAAGACTTACCTCCTGACACAGATACGCAGTATTTT. It translates to CASSLFPRGEEDLPPDTDTQYF.

The chain is built from TRBV6-6 and TRBJ1-3; D may be TRBD1 (6 bases). The CDR3 contains 15 residues. The germline V and J ends were trimmed by 6 bases and 0 bases, with 12 bases remaining between them. The germline V gene encodes CDR1 MNHNY and CDR2 SVGAGI (reference sequence). As DNA, the CDR3 is TGTGCCAGCAGCCACAGGGAGAGCTCTGGAAACACCATATATTTT. Translated: CASSHRESSGNTIYF.

This clone was counted a single time. The V gene is TRBV6-4, the J gene TRBJ2-2, with a tentative D call TRBD2 (5 bases). The CDR3 has 14 residues. CDR1 MRHNA and CDR2 SNTAGT come from the germline V gene. Trimming removed 8 bases at V and 1 base at J, with 11 bases between. In DNA form, the CDR3 reads TGTGCCAGCGCAGCGGAACTGAACACCGGGGAGCTGTTTTTT. As protein: CASAAELNTGELFF.

V usage is TRBV10-2 and J usage is TRBJ2-4; D possibly uses TRBD1 or TRBD2 (5 bases each). V lost 2 bases and J 11 bases, leaving 22 bases between the germline ends. Germline V lookup: CDR1 WSHSY, CDR2 SAAADI. The CDR3 is 16 residues long. The CDR3 sequence: CASSEGASSQPVVQYF. The CDR3 DNA follows: TGCGCCAGCAGTGAGGGGGCTAGCAGCCAACCGGTGGTTCAGTACTTC.

This clone was counted many times. Written as DNA, the CDR3 is TGTGCCTGTAGGACAGATCGGCCCTATGGCTACACCTTC. It specifies CACRTDRPYGYTF. The chain has TRBV30 and TRBJ1-2; D is perhaps TRBD1 (6 bases). V was pared by 6 bases and J by 4 bases, with 15 bases between. The CDR3 totals 13 residues. CDR1 is GTSNPN and CDR2 is SVGIG in the germline V gene (reference sequence). Full variable domain (remainder filled in from reference TRBV30 and TRBJ1-2): SQTIHQWPATLVQPVGSPLSLECTVEGTSNPNLYWYRQAAGRGLQLLFYSVGIGQISSEVPQNLSASRPQDRQFILSSKKLLLSDSGFYLCACRTDRPYGYTFGSGTRLTVV.

The J gene is TRBJ2-2, the V gene TRBV25-1; 7 bases match TRBD1. Germline trimming cut 6 bases from V and 5 bases from J; bases unmatched to any gene: 9. Germline V lookup: CDR1 MGHDK, CDR2 SYGVNS. The CDR3 sequence is 15 residues long. In DNA form, the CDR3 reads TGTGCCAGCAGAGTGACAGGGTCGGGGACCGGGGAGCTGTTTTTT. It is translated as CASRVTGSGTGELFF.

For this clone: Possible read error: a much larger clone is one base away. The chain recombines TRBV7-2 with TRBJ1-2; D gene unclear. V was shortened by 2 bases and J by 1 base, with 2 bases between the two germline ends. The CDR3 has 12 residues. In germline, CDR1 is SGHTA, CDR2 FQGNSA. In DNA form, the CDR3 reads TGTGCCAGCAGCTTAAATAACTATGGCTACACCTTC. Encoded protein: CASSLNNYGYTF.

The chain carries TRBV19 and TRBJ1-5, with 11 bases lining up with TRBD1. The CDR3 consists of 17 residues. The J segment lost 3 bases and the V segment lost 5 bases, leaving 9 bases of the junction unmatched. CDR1 is LNHDA and CDR2 is SQIVND in the germline V gene (reference sequence). CDR3 bases: TGTGCCAGTAGTTCGGGACAGGGGGTTAGTCTCAATCAGCCCCAGCATTTT. Amino acid sequence: CASSSGQGVSLNQPQHF.

J is TRBJ2-5 and V is TRBV7-7; 13 bases fit TRBD2. Germline V CDR1 and CDR2: SSHAT, FNYEAQ (reference sequence). Losses at the gene ends were 5 bases for V and 5 bases for J; bases not matched to a gene: 8. The CDR3 length is 16 residues. DNA of the CDR3: TGTGCCAGCAGCGCTCAAGGACTAGCGGGGGCGGAGACCCAGTACTTC. Its translation is CASSAQGLAGAETQYF.